This entry features one TCR beta chain sequence. Its antigen is unidentified. Across a few donor pairs, the naive, memory, effector memory and TEMRA subsets were sequenced without stimulation. The table came from immunoSEQ multiplex PCR; TCRdb's copy has only in-frame clones and leaves some out. Among over 50,000 clones listed, approximately 82% were seen once. The trim removed 2 bases at V and 3 bases at J, leaving 3 bases unmatched. CDR1 and CDR2 (germline): SGHNT, YENEEA. The CDR3 has 15 residues. The record originates from a study of siplizumab effects on memory and regulatory T cells. Study outcomes and limitations: Few alloreactive clones mapped to unstimulated subsets.

The chain employs TRBV11-3 and TRBJ2-7, with 11 bases that match TRBD1. The source material was memory CD4+ T cells sorted from blood. This clonotype originated in a human donor in good health. In DNA form, the CDR3 reads TGTGCCAGCAGCTTACAGGGGACAGGGGGCTACGAGCAGTACTTC. Amino acids: CASSLQGTGGYEQYF.